These T cell receptor beta chains were read from a single sample in a study of cytomegalovirus exposure and HLA in healthy donors. TCRdb keeps only in-frame clones here, not all; method: immunoSEQ multiplex PCR. Found here are around 220,000 clones, approximately 80% of them singletons; the top ten hold around an eighth. Sequencing was carried out using PBMCs. The receptors were gathered from a woman under 40 in good health and CMV-seropositive. CDR3s include the opening cysteine and the closing phenylalanine or tryptophan. The D gene is left open where the match is weak. Some rows have no size entry. The others give once, few or many, or a class for an expanded clone.

V gene	J gene	D gene	clone size	CDR3 protein	CDR3 DNA
TRBV5-1	TRBJ1-2	.	once	CASSFEFRGGYTF	TGCGCCAGCAGCTTCGAATTCAGGGGTGGCTACACCTTC
TRBV14	TRBJ1-2	.	.	CASSPGQRYTF	TGTGCCAGCAGCCCAGGACAGCGCTACACCTTC
TRBV4-1	TRBJ1-2	.	.	CASSQGAGTLRHYGYTF	TGCGCCAGCAGCCAAGGCGCCGGGACCTTAAGGCACTATGGCTACACCTTC
TRBV25-1	TRBJ2-5	.	.	CASSVAVQETQYF	TGTGCCAGCAGTGTAGCAGTCCAAGAGACCCAGTACTTC
TRBV18	TRBJ1-4	.	.	CASSPPFNEKLFF	TGTGCCAGCTCACCCCCATTTAATGAAAAACTGTTTTTT
TRBV30	TRBJ2-7	.	.	CAWVGGIGYEQYF	TGTGCCTGGGTTGGCGGGATAGGATACGAGCAGTACTTC
TRBV25-1	TRBJ2-7	TRBD1	.	CASSRTGETYEQYF	TGTGCCAGCAGTCGAACAGGGGAAACCTACGAGCAGTACTTC
TRBV2	TRBJ1-4	TRBD1	.	CASSTGGATNEKLFF	TGTGCCAGCAGTACAGGGGGTGCAACTAATGAAAAACTGTTTTTT
TRBV11-1	TRBJ2-1	.	.	CASSSDNAYNEQFF	TGTGCCAGCAGCTCGGACAACGCCTACAATGAGCAGTTCTTC
TRBV6-1	TRBJ1-1	.	few	CASSEASRDLF	TGTGCCAGCAGTGAAGCGAGTAGGGATCTCTTT
TRBV11-3	TRBJ2-6	.	.	CASSPSGANVLTF	TGTGCCAGCAGCCCCTCGGGGGCCAACGTCCTGACTTTC
TRBV30	TRBJ2-7	.	.	CAWSGPGIFSSYEQYF	TGTGCCTGGAGTGGGCCCGGGATCTTCAGCTCCTACGAGCAGTACTTC
TRBV2	TRBJ2-1	.	.	CASSEENSNEQFF	TGTGCCAGCAGTGAGGAGAACTCCAATGAGCAGTTCTTC
TRBV29-1	TRBJ1-1	.	once	CSVLPGTEAFF	TGCAGCGTTCTTCCCGGGACTGAAGCTTTCTTT
TRBV10-1	TRBJ1-1	.	.	CASSESGHPEAFF	TGCGCCAGCAGTGAGTCAGGACACCCTGAAGCTTTCTTT
TRBV9	TRBJ2-2	TRBD2	.	CASSVALAGGTGELFF	TGTGCCAGCAGCGTAGCTCTAGCGGGAGGTACCGGGGAGCTGTTTTTT
TRBV5-6	TRBJ2-3	.	.	CASSLGRNTDTQYF	TGTGCCAGCAGCCTGGGACGGAACACAGATACGCAGTATTTT
TRBV4-1	TRBJ2-1	TRBD2	once	CASSPSAGGINEQFF	TGCGCCAGCAGCCCGTCAGCGGGAGGGATCAATGAGCAGTTCTTC
TRBV28	TRBJ1-5	.	.	CASSLTDNSNQPQHF	TGTGCCAGCAGCCTTACAGATAATAGCAATCAGCCCCAGCATTTT
TRBV9	TRBJ2-7	.	.	CASSEKGMAEPYEQYF	TGTGCCAGCAGCGAGAAGGGTATGGCGGAGCCCTACGAGCAGTACTTC
TRBV2	TRBJ1-2	TRBD1	.	CASSARGQLNYGYTF	TGTGCCAGCAGTGCAAGGGGACAGCTCAACTATGGCTACACCTTC
TRBV29-1	TRBJ2-3	TRBD1	.	CSVATPGQGADTQYF	TGCAGCGTTGCGACCCCGGGACAGGGTGCAGATACGCAGTATTTT
TRBV10-2	TRBJ2-7	.	.	CASCGLRGSYEQYF	TGCGCCAGCTGTGGACTTAGGGGAAGCTACGAGCAGTACTTC
TRBV9	TRBJ2-4	.	.	CASSVGGRDTAKNIQYF	TGTGCCAGCAGCGTAGGGGGTCGGGACACAGCCAAAAACATTCAGTACTTC
TRBV27	TRBJ2-1	.	.	CASKGGGNEQFF	TGTGCCAGCAAGGGGGGGGGTAATGAGCAGTTCTTC
TRBV30	TRBJ1-2	.	.	CAWSAETYGYTF	TGTGCCTGGAGTGCAGAAACCTATGGCTACACCTTC
TRBV9	TRBJ2-3	.	.	CASSLGSRSDTQYF	TGTGCCAGCAGCCTCGGTTCAAGGTCAGATACGCAGTATTTT
TRBV5-1	TRBJ2-1	.	.	CASSASRNEQFF	TGCGCCAGCAGCGCTAGTCGGAATGAGCAGTTCTTC
TRBV7-9	TRBJ2-1	TRBD2	.	CASSLAVAGGQFF	TGTGCCAGCAGCTTAGCAGTAGCGGGAGGGCAGTTCTTC
TRBV7-6	TRBJ2-7	TRBD2	.	CASSPTTGLKYEQYF	TGTGCCAGCAGTCCGACCACGGGACTAAAATACGAGCAGTACTTC
TRBV4-1	TRBJ2-7	TRBD2	.	CASTQGLAGGKFYEQYF	TGCGCCAGCACCCAAGGTCTAGCGGGAGGGAAATTCTACGAGCAGTACTTC
TRBV11-3	TRBJ2-2	.	.	CASSSQAGSGELFF	TGTGCCAGCAGCTCGCAGGCGGGGTCCGGGGAGCTGTTTTTT
TRBV27	TRBJ1-1	.	.	CASSFSDRNTEAFF	TGTGCCAGCAGTTTCTCCGACAGGAACACTGAAGCTTTCTTT
TRBV9	TRBJ1-2	.	.	CASSVSTGYGYTF	TGTGCCAGCAGCGTTTCGACAGGTTATGGCTACACCTTC
TRBV5-6	TRBJ2-2	.	.	CASSLEATGELFF	TGTGCCAGCAGCTTGGAGGCGACCGGGGAGCTGTTTTTT
TRBV28	TRBJ2-7	.	few	CASSSHGPTTSYEQYF	TGTGCCAGCAGCTCACATGGCCCAACCACCTCCTACGAGCAGTACTTC
TRBV7-2	TRBJ2-1	.	.	CASSTQGAEQFF	TGTGCCAGCAGCACTCAGGGCGCTGAGCAGTTCTTC
TRBV6-1	TRBJ2-7	.	.	CASSEYSYEQYF	TGTGCCAGCAGTGAATACTCCTACGAGCAGTACTTC
TRBV7-6	TRBJ1-4	TRBD1	.	CASSLTGAMGEKLFF	TGTGCCAGCAGTTTAACAGGGGCGATGGGTGAAAAACTGTTTTTT
TRBV6-1	TRBJ2-7	TRBD2	.	CASRGTSGHYEQYF	TGTGCCAGCAGGGGAACTAGCGGACACTACGAGCAGTACTTC
TRBV7-2	TRBJ2-7	TRBD1	.	CASSYTTGTGNYEQYF	TGTGCCAGCAGCTACACCACAGGGACAGGGAACTACGAGCAGTACTTC
TRBV29-1	TRBJ1-2	.	.	CSVEAPEQEENLINYGYTF	TGCAGCGTTGAAGCCCCGGAACAGGAAGAGAACCTTATTAACTATGGCTACACCTTC
TRBV28	TRBJ1-2	.	.	CASSFSPRYGYTF	TGTGCCAGCAGTTTCTCCCCCCGCTATGGCTACACCTTC
TRBV29-1	TRBJ2-1	.	.	CSAPRPGTINEQFF	TGCAGCGCCCCCCGCCCCGGGACAATCAATGAGCAGTTCTTC
TRBV28	TRBJ1-1	.	few	CASSPLGLRGSLNTEAFF	TGTGCCAGCAGTCCCCTGGGACTCCGTGGGTCTTTGAACACTGAAGCTTTCTTT
TRBV4-2	TRBJ2-4	TRBD2	many	CASSQEWTSGNNIQYF	TGTGCCAGCAGCCAAGAATGGACTAGCGGGAACAACATTCAGTACTTC
TRBV11-2	TRBJ2-1	.	once	CASSLVRRPNEQFF	TGTGCCAGCAGCTTAGTTCGACGGCCCAATGAGCAGTTCTTC
TRBV19	TRBJ2-5	TRBD1	.	CASSIQGAETQYF	TGTGCCAGTAGTATTCAGGGGGCCGAGACCCAGTACTTC
TRBV6-1	TRBJ1-2	.	.	CASSELGQGGGYTF	TGTGCCAGCAGTGAACTCGGCCAGGGAGGCGGCTACACCTTC
TRBV6-1	TRBJ2-7	.	many	CASSEADGSSYEQYF	TGTGCCAGCAGTGAAGCTGACGGGAGCTCCTACGAGCAGTACTTC
TRBV20-1	TRBJ2-7	.	.	CSAPRFYEQYF	TGCAGTGCTCCCCGTTTCTACGAGCAGTACTTC
TRBV28	TRBJ1-1	TRBD1	few	CASSAPTGDTEAFF	TGTGCCAGCAGTGCCCCGACAGGGGACACTGAAGCTTTCTTT
TRBV25-1	TRBJ2-2	.	.	CASSTELTGELFF	TGTGCCAGCAGCACGGAACTCACCGGGGAGCTGTTTTTT